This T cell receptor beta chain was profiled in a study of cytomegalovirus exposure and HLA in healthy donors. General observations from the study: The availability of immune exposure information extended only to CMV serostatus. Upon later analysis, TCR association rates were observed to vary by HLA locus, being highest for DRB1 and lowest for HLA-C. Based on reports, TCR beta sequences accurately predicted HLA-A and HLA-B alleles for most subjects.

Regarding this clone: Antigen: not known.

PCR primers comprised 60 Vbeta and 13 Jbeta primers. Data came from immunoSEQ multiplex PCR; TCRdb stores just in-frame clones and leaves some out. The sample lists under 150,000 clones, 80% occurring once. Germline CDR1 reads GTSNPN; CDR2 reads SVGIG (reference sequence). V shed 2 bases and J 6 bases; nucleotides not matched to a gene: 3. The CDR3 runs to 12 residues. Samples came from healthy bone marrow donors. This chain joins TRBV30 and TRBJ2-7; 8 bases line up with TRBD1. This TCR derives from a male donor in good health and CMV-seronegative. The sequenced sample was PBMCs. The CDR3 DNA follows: TGTGCCTGGAGTAGACAGGGGTTCGAGCAGTACTTC. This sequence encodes CAWSRQGFEQYF.